This TCR beta chain originates from a study of Ad26.COV2.S vaccination and SARS-CoV-2 variants. Overall study context: Doses of Ad26.COV2.S were injected into muscle once or twice, 56 days apart.

The table came from immunoSEQ multiplex PCR; TCRdb's copy has only in-frame clones and leaves some out. The sample carries 400,000 to 450,000 clones, 90% recorded once. This CDR3 comprises 17 residues. CDR1 SGHTA and CDR2 FQGTGA come from the germline V gene. V dropped 5 bases and J dropped 1 base, with 19 bases sitting between them. Treatment defined: about 20 received Ad26.COV2.S at low or high dose, single or two shots; 5 received placebo; per-sample allocation not given. The study sampled participants on day 63 after the first vaccine or placebo injection. It was Wuhan-strain SARS-CoV-2 spike that the Ad26 vaccine vector expressed.

V and J are TRBV7-3 and TRBJ2-3; TRBD2 is a possible D gene (6 bases). This TCR was sampled from a person between 18 and 60 years old who received the Ad26.COV2.S COVID-19 vaccine or a placebo. The source was peripheral blood, collected in a trial of Ad26.COV2.S vaccine versus placebo. CDR3 nucleotide sequence: TGTGCCAGCAGCGAGACGGTCGGGAGAGTACGCACAGATACGCAGTATTTT. It is translated as CASSETVGRVRTDTQYF. Full variable domain (remainder filled in from reference TRBV7-3 and TRBJ2-3): GAGVSQTPSNKVTEKGKYVELRCDPISGHTALYWYRQSLGQGPEFLIYFQGTGAADDSGLPNDRFFAVRPEGSVSTLKIQRTERGDSAVYLCASSETVGRVRTDTQYFGPGTRLTVL.